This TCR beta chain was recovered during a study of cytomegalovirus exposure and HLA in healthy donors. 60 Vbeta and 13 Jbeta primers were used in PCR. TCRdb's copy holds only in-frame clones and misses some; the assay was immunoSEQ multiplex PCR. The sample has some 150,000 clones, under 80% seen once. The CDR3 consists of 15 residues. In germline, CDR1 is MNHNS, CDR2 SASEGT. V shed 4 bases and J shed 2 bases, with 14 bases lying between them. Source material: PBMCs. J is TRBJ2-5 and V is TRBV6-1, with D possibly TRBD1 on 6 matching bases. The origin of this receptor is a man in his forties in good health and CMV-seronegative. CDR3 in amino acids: CASSALGTTQETQYF. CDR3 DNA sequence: TGTGCCAGCAGTGCCTTGGGGACAACTCAAGAGACCCAGTACTTC.